The T cell receptor beta chain under discussion was sequenced for a study of post-analysis software for immune sequencing data. Overall study: Courses of disease covered relapsing-remitting, secondary progressive and progressive-relapsing multiple sclerosis. Overall study findings and caveats: Controls' normalized Chao1 diversity significantly exceeded that of multiple sclerosis patients. Clustering by F measure revealed strong co-clustering among samples prepared together in one batch. Compared with controls, patients had more of roughly five TRBV segments, including TRBV5-6, TRBV5-1 and TRBV20-1.

The V and J ends lost 0 bases and 0 bases respectively, with 2 bases between them. The CDR3 is 13 amino acids. Germline lookup yields CDR1 MNHEY and CDR2 SVGAGI. Points on this clonotype: What it recognizes is unknown.

The authors incorporated unique molecular identifiers into the TCR beta cDNA libraries. A population of 1 to 10 million T cells gave rise to roughly 500,000 cDNA molecules. TCRdb passed the PCR reads through MiXCR, listing each CDR3 protein once. Here the sample spans roughly 730,000 distinct CDR3 sequences, 30% being singletons. The chain combines TRBV6-5 with TRBJ1-2; D remains unclear. The sequenced sample was blood. The clonotype was recovered from a girl aged 10 to 17 with multiple sclerosis. CDR3: CASSYSTNYGYTF. As DNA, the CDR3 is TGTGCCAGCAGTTACTCGACTAACTATGGCTACACCTTC.